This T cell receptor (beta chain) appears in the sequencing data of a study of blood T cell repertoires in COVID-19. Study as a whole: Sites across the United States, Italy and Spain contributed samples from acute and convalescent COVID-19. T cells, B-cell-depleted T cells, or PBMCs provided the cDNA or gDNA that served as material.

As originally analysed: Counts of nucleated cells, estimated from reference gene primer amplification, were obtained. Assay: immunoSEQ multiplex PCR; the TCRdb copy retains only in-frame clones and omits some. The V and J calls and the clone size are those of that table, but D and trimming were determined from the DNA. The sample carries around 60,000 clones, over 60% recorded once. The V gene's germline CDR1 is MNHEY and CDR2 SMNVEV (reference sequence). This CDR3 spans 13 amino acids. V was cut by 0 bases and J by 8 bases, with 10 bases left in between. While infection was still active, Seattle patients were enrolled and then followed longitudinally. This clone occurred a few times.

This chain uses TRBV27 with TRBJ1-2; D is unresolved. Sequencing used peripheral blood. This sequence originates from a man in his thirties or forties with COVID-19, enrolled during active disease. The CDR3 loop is CASSLSRLGGYTF. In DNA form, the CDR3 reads TGTGCCAGCAGTTTATCTCGGTTGGGCGGCTACACCTTC.